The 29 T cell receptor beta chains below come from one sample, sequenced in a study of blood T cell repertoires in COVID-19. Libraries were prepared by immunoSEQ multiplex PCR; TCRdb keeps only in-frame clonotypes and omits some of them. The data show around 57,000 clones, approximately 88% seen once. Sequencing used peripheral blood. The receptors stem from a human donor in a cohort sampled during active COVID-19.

The CDR3 here is CASILIRGQYF. Here the CDR3 DNA reads TGTGCCAGCATCCTGATTAGGGGGCAGTACTTC. The rearrangement links TRBV27 to TRBJ2-7, with a weak D call TRBD1 (5 bases). The V end was cut by 7 bases, the J end by 9 bases, with 13 bases between. Germline V gene lookup returns CDR1 MNHEY and CDR2 SMNVEV (reference sequence). The CDR3 consists of 11 residues.

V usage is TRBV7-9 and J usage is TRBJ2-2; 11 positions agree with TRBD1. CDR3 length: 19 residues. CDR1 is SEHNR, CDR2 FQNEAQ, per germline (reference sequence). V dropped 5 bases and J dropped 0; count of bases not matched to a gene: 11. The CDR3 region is CASSRRTGGELTNTGELFF. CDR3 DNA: TGTGCCAGCAGCAGGCGGACAGGGGGCGAACTGACGAACACCGGGGAGCTGTTTTTT.

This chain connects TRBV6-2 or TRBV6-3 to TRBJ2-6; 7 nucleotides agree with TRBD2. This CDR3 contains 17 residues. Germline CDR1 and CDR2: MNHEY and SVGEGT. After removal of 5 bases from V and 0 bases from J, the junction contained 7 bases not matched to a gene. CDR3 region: CASSGGGAASGANVLTF. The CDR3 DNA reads TGTGCCAGCAGTGGGGGGGGAGCTGCCTCTGGGGCCAACGTCCTGACTTTC.

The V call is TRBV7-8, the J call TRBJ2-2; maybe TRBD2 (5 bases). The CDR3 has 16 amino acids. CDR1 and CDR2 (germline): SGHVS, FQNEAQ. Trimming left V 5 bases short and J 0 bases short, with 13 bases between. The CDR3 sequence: CASSPRDATNTGELFF. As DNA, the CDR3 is TGTGCCAGCAGCCCGAGGGATGCGACGAACACCGGGGAGCTGTTTTTT.

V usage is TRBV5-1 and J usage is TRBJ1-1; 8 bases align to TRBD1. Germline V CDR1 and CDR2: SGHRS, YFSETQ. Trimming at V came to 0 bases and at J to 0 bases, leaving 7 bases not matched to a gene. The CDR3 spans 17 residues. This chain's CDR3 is CASSLGRDRLMNTEAFF. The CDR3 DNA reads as TGCGCCAGCAGCTTGGGACGGGACAGGTTAATGAACACTGAAGCTTTCTTT.

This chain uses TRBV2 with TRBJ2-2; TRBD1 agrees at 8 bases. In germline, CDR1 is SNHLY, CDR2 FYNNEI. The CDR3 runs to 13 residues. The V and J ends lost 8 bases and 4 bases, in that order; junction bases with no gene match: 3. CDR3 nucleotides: TGTGCCAGCTCTGGGACAGGCACCGGGGAGCTGTTTTTT. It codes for CASSGTGTGELFF.

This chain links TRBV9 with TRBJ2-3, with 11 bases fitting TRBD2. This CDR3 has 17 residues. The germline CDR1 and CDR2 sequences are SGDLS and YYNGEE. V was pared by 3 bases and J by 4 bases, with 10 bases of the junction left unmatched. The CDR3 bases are TGTGCCAGCAGCGCGAGTCCTAGCGGGGGGCACCCAGATACGCAGTATTTT. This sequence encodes CASSASPSGGHPDTQYF.

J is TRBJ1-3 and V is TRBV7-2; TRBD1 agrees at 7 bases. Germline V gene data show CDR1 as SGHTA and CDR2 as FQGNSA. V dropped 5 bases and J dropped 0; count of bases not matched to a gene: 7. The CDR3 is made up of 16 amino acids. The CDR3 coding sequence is TGTGCCAGCAGCCCACAGGGGACCCGCTCTGGAAACACCATATATTTT. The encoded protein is CASSPQGTRSGNTIYF.

The CDR3 nucleotides are TGTGCCAGCAGCCTAGGGACTAGCACAGATACGCAGTATTTT. This sequence encodes CASSLGTSTDTQYF. The chain employs TRBV9 and TRBJ2-3, with D possibly matching TRBD2 (6 bases). CDR3 length: 14 residues. Trimming cost V 4 bases and J 0 bases, with 9 bases left between them. Germline V CDR1 and CDR2: SGDLS, YYNGEE.

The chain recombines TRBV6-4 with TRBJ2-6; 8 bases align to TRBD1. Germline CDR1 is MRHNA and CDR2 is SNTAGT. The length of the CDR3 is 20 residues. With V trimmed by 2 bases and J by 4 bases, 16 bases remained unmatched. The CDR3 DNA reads TGTGCCAGCAGTGACACGGGACAGGCTTTAATAAATCTAGGGGCCAACGTCCTGACTTTC. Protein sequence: CASSDTGQALINLGANVLTF.

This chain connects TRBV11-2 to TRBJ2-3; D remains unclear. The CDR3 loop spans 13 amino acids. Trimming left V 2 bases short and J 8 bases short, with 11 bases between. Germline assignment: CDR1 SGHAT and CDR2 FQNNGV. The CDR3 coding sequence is TGTGCCAGCAGCTTACCTCGTGTCTCTACGCAGTATTTT. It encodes CASSLPRVSTQYF.

DNA for the CDR3: TGTGCCAGCAGTTACGCTCAACATTTGAACACCGGGGAGCTGTTTTTT. Translating gives CASSYAQHLNTGELFF. The V call is TRBV6-5, the J call TRBJ2-2; no clear D. CDR1 is MNHEY and CDR2 is SVGAGI in the germline V gene. V lost 2 bases and J lost 1, with 11 bases in between. This CDR3 spans 16 amino acids.

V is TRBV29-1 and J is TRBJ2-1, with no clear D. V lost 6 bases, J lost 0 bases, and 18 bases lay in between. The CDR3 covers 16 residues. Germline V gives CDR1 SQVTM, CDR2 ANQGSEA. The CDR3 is CSVVAAAARSYNEQFF. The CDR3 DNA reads TGCAGCGTCGTAGCAGCCGCCGCGCGCTCCTACAATGAGCAGTTCTTC.

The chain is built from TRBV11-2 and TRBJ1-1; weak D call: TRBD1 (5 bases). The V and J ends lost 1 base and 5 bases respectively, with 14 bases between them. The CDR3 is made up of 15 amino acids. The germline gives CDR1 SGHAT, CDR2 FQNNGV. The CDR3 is CASSLAAGRWTEAFF. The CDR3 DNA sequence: TGTGCCAGCAGCTTAGCTGCGGGACGGTGGACTGAAGCTTTCTTT.

CDR3 region: CASSGGLTNEKLFF. CDR3 nucleotide sequence: TGTGCCAGCAGTGGAGGCCTGACTAATGAAAAACTGTTTTTT. The V gene is TRBV2, the J gene TRBJ1-4; D is undetermined. The CDR3 spans 14 residues. The V end was cut by 4 bases, the J end by 2 bases, with 8 bases between. CDR1 is SNHLY and CDR2 is FYNNEI in the germline V gene.

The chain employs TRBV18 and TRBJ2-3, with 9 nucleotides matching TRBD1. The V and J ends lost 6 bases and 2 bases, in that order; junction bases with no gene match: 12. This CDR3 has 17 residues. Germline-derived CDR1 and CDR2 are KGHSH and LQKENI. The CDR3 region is CASSRPLGQGTTDTQYF. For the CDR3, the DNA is TGTGCCAGCTCGCGACCCTTGGGACAGGGTACCACAGATACGCAGTATTTT.

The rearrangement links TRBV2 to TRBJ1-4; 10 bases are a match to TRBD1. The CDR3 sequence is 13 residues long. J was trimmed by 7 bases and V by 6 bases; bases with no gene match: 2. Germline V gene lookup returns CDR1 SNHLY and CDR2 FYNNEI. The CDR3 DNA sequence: TGTGCCAGCAGAGGGGACAGGGGTGAAAAACTGTTTTTT. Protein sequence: CASRGDRGEKLFF.

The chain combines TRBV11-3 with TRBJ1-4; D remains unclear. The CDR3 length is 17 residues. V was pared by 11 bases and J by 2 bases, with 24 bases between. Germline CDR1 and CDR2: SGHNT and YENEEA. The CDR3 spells CAFRGREGYKTNEKLFF. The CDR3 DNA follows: TGTGCCTTCCGGGGTAGGGAAGGTTATAAGACTAATGAAAAACTGTTTTTT.

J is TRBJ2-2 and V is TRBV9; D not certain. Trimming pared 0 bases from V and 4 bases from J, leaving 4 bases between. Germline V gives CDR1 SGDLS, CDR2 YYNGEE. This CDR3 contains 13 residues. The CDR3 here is CASSVASTGELFF. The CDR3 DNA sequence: TGTGCCAGCAGCGTAGCGTCCACCGGGGAGCTGTTTTTT. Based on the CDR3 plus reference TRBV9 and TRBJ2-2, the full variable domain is DSGVTQTPKHLITATGQRVTLRCSPRSGDLSVYWYQQSLDQGLQFLIQYYNGEERAKGNILERFSAQQFPDLHSELNLSSLELGDSALYFCASSVASTGELFFGEGSRLTVL.

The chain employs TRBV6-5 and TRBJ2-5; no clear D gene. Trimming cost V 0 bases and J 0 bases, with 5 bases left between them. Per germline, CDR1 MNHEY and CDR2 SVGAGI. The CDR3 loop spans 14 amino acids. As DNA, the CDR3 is TGTGCCAGCAGTTACTCGACTTACCAAGAGACCCAGTACTTC. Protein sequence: CASSYSTYQETQYF.

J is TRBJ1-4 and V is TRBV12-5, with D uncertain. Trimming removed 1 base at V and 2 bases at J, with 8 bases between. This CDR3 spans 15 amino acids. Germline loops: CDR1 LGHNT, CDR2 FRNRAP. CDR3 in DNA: TGTGCTAGTGGTTTGGGACTGGAGACTAATGAAAAACTGTTTTTT. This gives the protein CASGLGLETNEKLFF.

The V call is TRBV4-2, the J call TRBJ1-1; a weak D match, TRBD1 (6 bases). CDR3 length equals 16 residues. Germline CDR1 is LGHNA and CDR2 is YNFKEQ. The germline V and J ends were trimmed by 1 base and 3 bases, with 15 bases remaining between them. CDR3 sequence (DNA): TGTGCCAGCAGCCAAGGCAAGGGGGAGGGTGACACTGAAGCTTTCTTT. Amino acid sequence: CASSQGKGEGDTEAFF.

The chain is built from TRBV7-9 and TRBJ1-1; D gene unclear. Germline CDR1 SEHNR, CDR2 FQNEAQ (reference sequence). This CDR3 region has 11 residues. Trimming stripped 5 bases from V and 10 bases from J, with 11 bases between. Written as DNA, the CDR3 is TGTGCCAGCAGCGCCGGGTATACAGCTTTCTTT. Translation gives CASSAGYTAFF.

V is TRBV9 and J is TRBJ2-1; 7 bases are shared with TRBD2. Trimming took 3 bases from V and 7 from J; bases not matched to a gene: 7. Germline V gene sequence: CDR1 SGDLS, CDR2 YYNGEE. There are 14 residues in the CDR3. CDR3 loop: CASSAPGGGNEQFF. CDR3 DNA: TGTGCCAGCAGCGCCCCGGGGGGAGGGAATGAGCAGTTCTTC.

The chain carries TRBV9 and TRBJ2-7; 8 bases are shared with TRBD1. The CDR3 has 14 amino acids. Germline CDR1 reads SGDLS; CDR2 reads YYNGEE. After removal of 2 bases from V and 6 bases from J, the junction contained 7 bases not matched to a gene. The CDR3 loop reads CASSVRTGSREQYF. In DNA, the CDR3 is TGTGCCAGCAGCGTCCGGACAGGGTCACGCGAGCAGTACTTC.

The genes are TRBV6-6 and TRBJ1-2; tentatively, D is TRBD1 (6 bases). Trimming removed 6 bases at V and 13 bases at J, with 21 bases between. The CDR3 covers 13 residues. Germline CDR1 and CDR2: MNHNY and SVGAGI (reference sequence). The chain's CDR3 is CASSPDRSQSLTF. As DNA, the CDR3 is TGTGCCAGCAGCCCGGACAGAAGTCAGTCCCTCACCTTC.

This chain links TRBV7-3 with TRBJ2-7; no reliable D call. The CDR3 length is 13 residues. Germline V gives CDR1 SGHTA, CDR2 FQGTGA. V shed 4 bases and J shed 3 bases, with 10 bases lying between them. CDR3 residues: CASSSLVSYEQYF. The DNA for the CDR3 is TGTGCCAGCAGCTCCTTAGTTAGCTACGAGCAGTACTTC.

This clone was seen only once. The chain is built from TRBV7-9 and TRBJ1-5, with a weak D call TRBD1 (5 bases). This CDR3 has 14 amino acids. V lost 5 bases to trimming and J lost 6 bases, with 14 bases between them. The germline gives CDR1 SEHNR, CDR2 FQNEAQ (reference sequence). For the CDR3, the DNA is TGTGCCAGCAGCCTGGGGGGGTTTGGTCAGCCCCAGCATTTT. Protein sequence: CASSLGGFGQPQHF.

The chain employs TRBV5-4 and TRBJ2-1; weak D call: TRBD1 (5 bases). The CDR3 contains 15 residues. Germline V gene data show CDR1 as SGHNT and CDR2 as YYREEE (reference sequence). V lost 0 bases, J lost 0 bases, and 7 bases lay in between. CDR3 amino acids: CASSLAQGSYNEQFF. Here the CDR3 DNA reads TGTGCCAGCAGCTTGGCGCAGGGCTCCTACAATGAGCAGTTCTTC.